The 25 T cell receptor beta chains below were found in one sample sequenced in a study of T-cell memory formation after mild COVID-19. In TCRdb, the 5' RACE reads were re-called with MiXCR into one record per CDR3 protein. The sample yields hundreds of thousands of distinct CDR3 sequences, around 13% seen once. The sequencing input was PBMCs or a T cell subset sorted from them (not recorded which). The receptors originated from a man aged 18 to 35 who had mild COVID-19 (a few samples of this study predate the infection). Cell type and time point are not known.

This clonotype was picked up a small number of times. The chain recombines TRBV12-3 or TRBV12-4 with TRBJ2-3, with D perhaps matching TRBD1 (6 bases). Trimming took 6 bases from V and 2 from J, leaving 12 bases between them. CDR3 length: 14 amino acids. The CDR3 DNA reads TGTGCCAGCAGCGGAAACAGGGCCACAGATACGCAGTATTTT. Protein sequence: CASSGNRATDTQYF.

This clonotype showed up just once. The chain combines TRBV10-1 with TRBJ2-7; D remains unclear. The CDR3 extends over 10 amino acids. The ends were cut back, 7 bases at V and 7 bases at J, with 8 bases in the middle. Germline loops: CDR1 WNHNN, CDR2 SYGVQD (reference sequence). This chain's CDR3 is CASKDQEQYF. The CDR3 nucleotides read TGCGCCAGCAAAGACCAGGAGCAGTACTTC.

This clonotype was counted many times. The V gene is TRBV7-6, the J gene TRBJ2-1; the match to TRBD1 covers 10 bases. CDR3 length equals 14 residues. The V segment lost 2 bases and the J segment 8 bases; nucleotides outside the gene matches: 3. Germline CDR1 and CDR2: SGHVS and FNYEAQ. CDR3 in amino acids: CASSLRQGAYEQFF. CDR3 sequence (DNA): TGTGCCAGCAGCTTAAGACAGGGGGCCTATGAGCAGTTCTTC. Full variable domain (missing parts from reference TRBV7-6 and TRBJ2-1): GAGVSQSPRYKVTKRGQDVALRCDPISGHVSLYWYRQALGQGPEFLTYFNYEAQQDKSGLPNDRFSAERPEGSISTLTIQRTEQRDSAMYRCASSLRQGAYEQFFGPGTRLTVL.

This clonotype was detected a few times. The CDR3 coding sequence is TGCGCCAGCAGCTTGGGGACTAATGTGGAGACCCAGTACTTC. The encoded protein is CASSLGTNVETQYF. The chain employs TRBV5-1 and TRBJ2-5, with D maybe TRBD2 (6 bases). Germline-derived CDR1 and CDR2 are SGHRS and YFSETQ. The CDR3 is 14 residues long. Trimming shortened V by 0 bases and J by 5 bases, and 11 bases separated the two germline ends.

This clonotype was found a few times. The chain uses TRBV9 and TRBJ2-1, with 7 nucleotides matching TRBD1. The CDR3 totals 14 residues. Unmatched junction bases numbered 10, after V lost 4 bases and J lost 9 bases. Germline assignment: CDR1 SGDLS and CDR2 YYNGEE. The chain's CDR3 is CASSLGQVTGEQFF. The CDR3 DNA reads TGTGCCAGCAGCTTAGGACAGGTAACGGGTGAGCAGTTCTTC. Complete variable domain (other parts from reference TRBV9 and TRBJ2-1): DSGVTQTPKHLITATGQRVTLRCSPRSGDLSVYWYQQSLDQGLQFLIQYYNGEERAKGNILERFSAQQFPDLHSELNLSSLELGDSALYFCASSLGQVTGEQFFGPGTRLTVL.

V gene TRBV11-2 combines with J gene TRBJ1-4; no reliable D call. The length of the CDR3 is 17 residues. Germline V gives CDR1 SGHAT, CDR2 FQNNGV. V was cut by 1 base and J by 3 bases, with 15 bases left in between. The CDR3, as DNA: TGTGCCAGCAGCTTAGGCGCGATGGGAGGACCTAATGAAAAACTGTTTTTT. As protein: CASSLGAMGGPNEKLFF.

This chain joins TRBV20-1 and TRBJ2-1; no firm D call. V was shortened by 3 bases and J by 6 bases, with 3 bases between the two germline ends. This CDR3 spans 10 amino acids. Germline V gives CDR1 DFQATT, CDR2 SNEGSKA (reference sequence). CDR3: CSASPNEQFF. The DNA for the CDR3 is TGCAGTGCTAGTCCCAATGAGCAGTTCTTC.

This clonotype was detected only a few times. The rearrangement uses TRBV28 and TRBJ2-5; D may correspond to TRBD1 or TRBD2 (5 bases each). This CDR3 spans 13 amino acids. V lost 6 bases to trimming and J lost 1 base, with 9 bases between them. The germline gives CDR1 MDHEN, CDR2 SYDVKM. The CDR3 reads CASRRGTQETQYF. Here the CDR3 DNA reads TGTGCCAGCAGGAGGGGCACCCAAGAGACCCAGTACTTC. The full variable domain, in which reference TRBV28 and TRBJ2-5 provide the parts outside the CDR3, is DVKVTQSSRYLVKRTGEKVFLECVQDMDHENMFWYRQDPGLGLRLIYFSYDVKMKEKGDIPEGYSVSREKKERFSLILESASTNQTSMYLCASRRGTQETQYFGPGTRLLVL.

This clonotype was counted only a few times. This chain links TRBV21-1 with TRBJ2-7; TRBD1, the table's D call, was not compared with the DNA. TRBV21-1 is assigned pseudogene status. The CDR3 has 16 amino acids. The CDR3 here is CASSRQQGIQSYEQYV. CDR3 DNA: TGTGCCAGCAGCAGGCAACAGGGGATCCAATCCTACGAGCAGTACGTC.

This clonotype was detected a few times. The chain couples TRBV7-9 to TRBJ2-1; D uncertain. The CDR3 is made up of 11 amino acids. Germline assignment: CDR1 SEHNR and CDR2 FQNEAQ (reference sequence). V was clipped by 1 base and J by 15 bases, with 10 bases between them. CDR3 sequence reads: CASSLGVNRFF. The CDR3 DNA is TGTGCCAGCAGCTTAGGAGTCAACCGGTTCTTC.

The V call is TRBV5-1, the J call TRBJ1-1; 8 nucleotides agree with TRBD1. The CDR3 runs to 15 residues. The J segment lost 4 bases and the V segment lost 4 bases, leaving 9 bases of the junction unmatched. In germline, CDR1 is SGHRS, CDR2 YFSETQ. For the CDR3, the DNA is TGCGCCAGCAGCACAGGGACAGGTGGAGGCACTGAAGCTTTCTTT. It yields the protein CASSTGTGGGTEAFF.

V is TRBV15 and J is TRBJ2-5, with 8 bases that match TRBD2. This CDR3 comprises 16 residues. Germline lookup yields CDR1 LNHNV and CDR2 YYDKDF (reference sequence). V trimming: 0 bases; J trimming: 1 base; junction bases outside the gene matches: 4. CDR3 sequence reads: CATSREVAGSQETQYF. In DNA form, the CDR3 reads TGTGCCACCAGCAGAGAAGTAGCGGGGTCCCAAGAGACCCAGTACTTC.

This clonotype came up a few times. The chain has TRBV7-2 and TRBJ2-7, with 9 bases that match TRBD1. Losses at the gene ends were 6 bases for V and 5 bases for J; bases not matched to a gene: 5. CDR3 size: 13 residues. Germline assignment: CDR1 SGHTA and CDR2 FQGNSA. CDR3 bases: TGTGCCAGCAGACGAACAGGGGGCGACGAGCAGTACTTC. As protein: CASRRTGGDEQYF. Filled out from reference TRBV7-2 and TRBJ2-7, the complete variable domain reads GAGVSQSPSNKVTEKGKDVELRCDPISGHTALYWYRQSLGQGLEFLIYFQGNSAPDKSGLPSDRFSAERTGGSVSTLTIQRTQQEDSAVYLCASRRTGGDEQYFGPGTRLTVT.

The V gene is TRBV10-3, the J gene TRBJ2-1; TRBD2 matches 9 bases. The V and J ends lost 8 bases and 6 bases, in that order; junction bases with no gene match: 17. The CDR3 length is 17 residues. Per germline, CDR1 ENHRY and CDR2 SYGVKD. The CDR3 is CAISPQGRGGPSNEQFF. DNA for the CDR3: TGTGCCATCTCCCCCCAGGGGCGGGGGGGCCCGAGCAATGAGCAGTTCTTC.

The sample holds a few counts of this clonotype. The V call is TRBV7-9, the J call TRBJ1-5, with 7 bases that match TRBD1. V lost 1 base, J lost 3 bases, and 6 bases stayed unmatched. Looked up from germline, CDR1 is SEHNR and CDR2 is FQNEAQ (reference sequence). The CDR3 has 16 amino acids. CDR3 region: CASSLGSGTDNQPQHF. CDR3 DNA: TGTGCCAGCAGCTTAGGCTCTGGGACAGACAATCAGCCCCAGCATTTT.

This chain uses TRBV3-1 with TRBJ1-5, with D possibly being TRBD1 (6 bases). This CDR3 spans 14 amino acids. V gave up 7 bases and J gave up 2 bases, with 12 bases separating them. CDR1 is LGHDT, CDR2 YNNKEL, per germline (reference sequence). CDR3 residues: CASNLGHRNQPQHF. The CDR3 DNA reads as TGTGCCAGCAACCTGGGACACCGCAATCAGCCCCAGCATTTT. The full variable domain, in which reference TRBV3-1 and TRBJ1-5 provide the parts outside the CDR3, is DTAVSQTPKYLVTQMGNDKSIKCEQNLGHDTMYWYKQDSKKFLKIMFSYNNKELIINETVPNRFSPKSPDKAHLNLHINSLELGDSAVYFCASNLGHRNQPQHFGDGTRLSIL.

CDR3 sequence (DNA): TGCGCCAGCAGCTTATCGCCTGCCTCTTATGGCTACACCTTC. Encoded protein: CASSLSPASYGYTF. J is TRBJ1-2 and V is TRBV5-1, with D unresolved. Trimming removed 2 bases at V and 5 bases at J, with 13 bases between. Germline V CDR1 and CDR2: SGHRS, YFSETQ. The CDR3 sequence is 14 residues long.

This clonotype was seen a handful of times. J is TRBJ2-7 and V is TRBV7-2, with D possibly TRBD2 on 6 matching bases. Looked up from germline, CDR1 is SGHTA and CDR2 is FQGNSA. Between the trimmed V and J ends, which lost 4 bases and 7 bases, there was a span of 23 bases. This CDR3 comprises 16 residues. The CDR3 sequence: CASSSIPGNLAGEQYF. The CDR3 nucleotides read TGTGCCAGCAGCTCTATCCCGGGCAATCTCGCGGGGGAGCAGTACTTC.

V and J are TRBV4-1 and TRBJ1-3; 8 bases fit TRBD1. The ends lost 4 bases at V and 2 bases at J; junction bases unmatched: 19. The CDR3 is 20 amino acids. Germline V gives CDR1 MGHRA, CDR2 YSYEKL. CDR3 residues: CASSRLRGTGPSSAGNTIYF. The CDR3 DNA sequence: TGCGCCAGCAGCCGTCTCCGTGGGACAGGACCATCTTCGGCTGGAAACACCATATATTTT.

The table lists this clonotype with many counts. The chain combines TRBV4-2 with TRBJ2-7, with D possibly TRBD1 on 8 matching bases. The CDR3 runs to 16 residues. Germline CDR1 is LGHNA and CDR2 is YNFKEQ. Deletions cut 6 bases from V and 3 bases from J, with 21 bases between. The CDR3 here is CASSRVRGLADYEQYF. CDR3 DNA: TGTGCCAGCAGTCGTGTCAGGGGGCTAGCGGACTACGAGCAGTACTTC.

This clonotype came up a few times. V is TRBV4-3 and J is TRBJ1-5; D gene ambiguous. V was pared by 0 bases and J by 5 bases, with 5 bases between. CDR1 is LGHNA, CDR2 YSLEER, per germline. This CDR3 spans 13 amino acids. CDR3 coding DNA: TGCGCCAGCAGCCAAGACCCCCATCAGCCCCAGCATTTT. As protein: CASSQDPHQPQHF.

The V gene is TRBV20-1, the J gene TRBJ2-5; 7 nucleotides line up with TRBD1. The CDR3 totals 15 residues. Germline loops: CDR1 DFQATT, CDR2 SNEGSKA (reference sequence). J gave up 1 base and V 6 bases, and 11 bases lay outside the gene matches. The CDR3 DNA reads TGCAGTGCCATCCCAAGGACAGGATTCCAAGAGACCCAGTACTTC. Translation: CSAIPRTGFQETQYF.

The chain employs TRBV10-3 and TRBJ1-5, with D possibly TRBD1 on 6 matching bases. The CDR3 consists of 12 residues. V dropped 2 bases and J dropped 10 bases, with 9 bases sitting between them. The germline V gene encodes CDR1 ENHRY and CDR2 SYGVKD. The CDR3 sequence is CAISEKGGPQHF. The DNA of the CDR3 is TGTGCCATCAGTGAGAAGGGGGGTCCCCAGCATTTT.

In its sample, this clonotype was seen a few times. In DNA, the CDR3 is TGTGCCAGCAGTTACCGTCCCGGGGAGCTGTTTTTT. Translation gives CASSYRPGELFF. V gene TRBV6-5 combines with J gene TRBJ2-2, with D uncertain. V lost 2 bases to trimming and J lost 6 bases, with 4 bases between them. Germline loops: CDR1 MNHEY, CDR2 SVGAGI. The CDR3 sequence is 12 residues long.

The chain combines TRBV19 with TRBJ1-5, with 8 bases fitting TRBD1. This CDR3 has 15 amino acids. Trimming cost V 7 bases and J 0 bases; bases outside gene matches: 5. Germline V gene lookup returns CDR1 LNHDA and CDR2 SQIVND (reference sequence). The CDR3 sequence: CASIGDRNSNQPQHF. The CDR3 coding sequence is TGTGCCAGTATCGGGGACAGGAATAGCAATCAGCCCCAGCATTTT.